This T cell receptor (beta chain) was recovered during a study of blood T cell repertoires in COVID-19. At the level of the study: Donors in the United States, Italy and Spain gave samples during acute or convalescent COVID-19. PBMCs, B-cell-depleted T cells, or T cells were the source of the cDNA or gDNA that made up the material.

Those enrolled in Seattle joined during active infection and were followed longitudinally afterward. This clone was picked up a small number of times. The germline gives CDR1 LNHDA, CDR2 SQIVND (reference sequence). This CDR3 is built from 15 residues. Trimming cost V 5 bases and J 7 bases; bases outside gene matches: 10. TCRdb keeps only in-frame clones here, not all; method: immunoSEQ multiplex PCR. The data contain fewer than 200,000 clones, around 90% of them singletons. This clonotype originated in a woman aged 80 or older with COVID-19, enrolled during active disease. The V and J genes are TRBV19 and TRBJ1-5; TRBD1 agrees at 8 bases. Material: peripheral blood. CDR3 DNA sequence: TGTGCCAGTAGTCCCCCGGGACAGGTTTGGCAGCCCCAGCATTTT. It yields the protein CASSPPGQVWQPQHF.